These 32 T cell receptor beta chains originate from one sample sequenced in a study of blood T cells in healthy people across ages. The authors ran a second PCR of about 6 to 12 cycles using a sample-barcoded 5' primer and a J-beta primer mix. Via MiXCR, TCRdb re-called the 5' RACE reads, giving one row per CDR3 protein. The sample has around 1,600,000 distinct CDR3 sequences, roughly 43% seen once. The sample consisted of blood. The receptors originated from a woman between 18 and 30 years old in good health.

The chain is built from TRBV29-1 and TRBJ2-1, with 8 bases lining up with TRBD2. V shed 1 base and J 2 bases; nucleotides not matched to a gene: 4. The CDR3 totals 15 residues. Germline V lookup: CDR1 SQVTM, CDR2 ANQGSEA. The CDR3 region has the DNA TGCAGCGTTGAAGGAGCGGGAGTTACCTACAATGAGCAGTTCTTC. It yields the protein CSVEGAGVTYNEQFF.

The chain combines TRBV5-1 with TRBJ2-2; D possibly corresponds to TRBD1 (6 bases). The CDR3 runs 16 residues. CDR1 is SGHRS, CDR2 YFSETQ, per germline. Deletions cut 3 bases from V and 3 bases from J, with 15 bases between. The CDR3 sequence: CASSWQGHSDTGELFF. The CDR3 DNA sequence: TGCGCCAGCAGCTGGCAGGGGCATAGCGACACCGGGGAGCTGTTTTTT. Complete variable domain (other parts from reference TRBV5-1 and TRBJ2-2): KAGVTQTPRYLIKTRGQQVTLSCSPISGHRSVSWYQQTPGQGLQFLFEYFSETQRNKGNFPGRFSGRQFSNSRSEMNVSTLELGDSALYLCASSWQGHSDTGELFFGEGSRLTVL.

The chain links TRBV28 to TRBJ1-1, with D hard to call. Between the trimmed V and J ends, which lost 3 bases and 10 bases, there was a span of 18 bases. The CDR3 totals 14 residues. Per the germline V gene, CDR1 is MDHEN and CDR2 is SYDVKM. The CDR3 is CASSLGPRPKRAFF. As DNA, the CDR3 is TGTGCCAGCAGTTTGGGCCCCAGGCCCAAGAGAGCTTTCTTT.

This clonotype was counted once. This chain connects TRBV7-9 to TRBJ2-3; weak D call: TRBD1 (6 bases). CDR3 length: 15 amino acids. Trimming pared 5 bases from V and 6 bases from J, leaving 18 bases between. Germline V lookup: CDR1 SEHNR, CDR2 FQNEAQ (reference sequence). In DNA form, the CDR3 reads TGTGCCAGCAGCCCCCCGGACAGAATCAGGGATACGCAGTATTTT. Its protein is CASSPPDRIRDTQYF.

The V call is TRBV2, the J call TRBJ2-3, with 10 bases identical to TRBD2. V lost 8 bases to trimming and J lost 4 bases; unmatched junction nucleotides: 9. Germline V gene lookup returns CDR1 SNHLY and CDR2 FYNNEI. CDR3 length: 15 residues. CDR3 loop: CASGLAGVAADTQYF. The CDR3 DNA reads TGTGCCAGCGGCCTAGCGGGGGTTGCGGCAGATACGCAGTATTTT.

This clonotype was detected only once. The V call is TRBV7-9, the J call TRBJ2-1; 8 bases match TRBD2. This CDR3 has 16 amino acids. Trimming cost V 0 bases and J 8 bases; bases outside gene matches: 9. CDR1 and CDR2 from the germline V gene are SEHNR and FQNEAQ (reference sequence). The CDR3 spells CASSLAGLGNFDEQFF. The CDR3 bases are TGTGCCAGCAGCTTAGCGGGACTAGGGAATTTCGATGAGCAGTTCTTC. Combining the CDR3 with reference TRBV7-9 and TRBJ2-1 gives the whole variable domain DTGVSQNPRHKITKRGQNVTFRCDPISEHNRLYWYRQTLGQGPEFLTYFQNEAQLEKSRLLSDRFSAERPKGSFSTLEIQRTEQGDSAMYLCASSLAGLGNFDEQFFGPGTRLTVL.

A remark on this clonotype: The junction and the germline gene differ at one end; a read error may be behind it. The CDR3 spells CASSQALAWTYKEQFF. The CDR3 DNA follows: TGCGCCAGCAGCCAAGCACTAGCATGGACGTACAAGGAGCAGTTCTTC. The rearrangement links TRBV4-1 to TRBJ2-1, with D possibly being TRBD2 (6 bases). The CDR3 consists of 16 residues. Germline CDR1 and CDR2: MGHRA and YSYEKL.

CDR3: CASTAFGNTNQPQHF. In nucleotides, the CDR3 is TGTGCCAGTACCGCTTTCGGGAACACCAATCAGCCCCAGCATTTT. J is TRBJ1-5 and V is TRBV19; D is ambiguous. Germline assignment: CDR1 LNHDA and CDR2 SQIVND (reference sequence). The CDR3 length is 15 residues. Trimming left V 7 bases short and J 3 bases short, with 16 bases between.

This clonotype has a single count. V gene TRBV4-1 combines with J gene TRBJ1-1; D is ambiguous. The CDR3 contains 14 residues. Germline lookup yields CDR1 MGHRA and CDR2 YSYEKL. Trimming shortened V by 0 bases and J by 1 base, and 6 bases separated the two germline ends. In DNA, the CDR3 is TGCGCCAGCAGCCAAGATCAGACGAACACTGAAGCTTTCTTT. Translated, it gives CASSQDQTNTEAFF.

This clonotype was seen only a few times. This chain uses TRBV29-1 with TRBJ2-4; D is possibly TRBD2 (6 bases). The CDR3 has 14 residues. Germline V gene lookup returns CDR1 SQVTM and CDR2 ANQGSEA. V shed 4 bases and J shed 8 bases, with 18 bases lying between them. CDR3 nucleotides: TGCAGCGTTGCCCGTAGCCGTTCGGGGGACATTCAGTACTTC. Its protein product is CSVARSRSGDIQYF.

The chain recombines TRBV12-3 or TRBV12-4 with TRBJ1-2; a weak D match, TRBD1 (5 bases). V was pared by 10 bases and J by 7 bases, with 19 bases between. This CDR3 region has 13 residues. The CDR3 reads CATEVNPGSGYTF. For the CDR3, the DNA is TGTGCCACTGAGGTGAATCCAGGGAGTGGCTACACCTTC.

This chain links TRBV12-3 or TRBV12-4 with TRBJ2-1, with 7 bases matching TRBD2. The CDR3 runs 15 residues. With V trimmed by 7 bases and J by 4 bases, 10 bases remained unmatched. CDR3: CASTEWAGEYNEQFF. The CDR3 bases are TGTGCCAGCACTGAATGGGCGGGAGAATACAATGAGCAGTTCTTC.

This clonotype was seen only a few times. The V call is TRBV2, the J call TRBJ2-3, with 11 bases that match TRBD2. This CDR3 has 16 residues. Germline V lookup: CDR1 SNHLY, CDR2 FYNNEI. J was trimmed by 4 bases and V by 3 bases; bases with no gene match: 6. The CDR3: CASSEWLAGGADTQYF. In DNA form, the CDR3 reads TGTGCCAGCAGTGAGTGGCTAGCGGGGGGTGCAGATACGCAGTATTTT.

This clonotype has a count of ten or more. This rearrangement joins TRBV12-3 or TRBV12-4 to TRBJ2-7, with D perhaps matching TRBD1 or TRBD2 (5 bases each). The CDR3 runs 13 residues. With 3 bases removed from V and 3 bases from J, the gap between germline ends came to 9 bases. The CDR3 DNA follows: TGTGCCAGCAGTTTTGGGACCCGCTACGAGCAGTACTTC. Its protein product is CASSFGTRYEQYF.

The J gene is TRBJ1-2, the V gene TRBV20-1; maybe TRBD1 (5 bases). The CDR3 is made up of 13 amino acids. V was cut by 6 bases and J by 4 bases, with 15 bases left in between. Germline V lookup: CDR1 DFQATT, CDR2 SNEGSKA (reference sequence). This CDR3 is CSALVREVYGYTF. The CDR3 nucleotides read TGCAGTGCGTTAGTCAGGGAAGTCTATGGCTACACCTTC.

The chain employs TRBV30 and TRBJ1-5; D ambiguous. Germline V gene sequence: CDR1 GTSNPN, CDR2 SVGIG (reference sequence). This CDR3 contains 13 residues. V was cut by 0 bases and J by 6 bases, with 9 bases left in between. In DNA form, the CDR3 reads TGTGCCTGGAGTGTCTCGGGGTCTCAGCCCCAGCATTTT. Its translation is CAWSVSGSQPQHF.

In its sample, this clonotype was seen a few times. V is TRBV6-5 and J is TRBJ2-1; tentative D call: TRBD2 (6 bases). V was shortened by 5 bases and J by 6 bases, with 8 bases between the two germline ends. The CDR3 sequence is 12 residues long. The V gene's germline CDR1 is MNHEY and CDR2 SVGAGI. The CDR3, as DNA: TGTGCCAGCAGTAAGGGACTCAATGAGCAGTTCTTC. Amino acids: CASSKGLNEQFF.

This chain joins TRBV7-6 and TRBJ1-2, with TRBD1 matching 7 bases. This CDR3 has 21 amino acids. CDR1 and CDR2 (germline): SGHVS, FNYEAQ. Trimming removed 1 base from V and 0 bases from J; junction bases left unmatched: 20. CDR3 loop: CASSLDSRQTGIGYPNYGYTF. CDR3 nucleotide sequence: TGTGCCAGCAGCTTAGATTCCCGGCAGACAGGGATCGGCTATCCTAACTATGGCTACACCTTC.

This clonotype was counted a few times. The rearrangement links TRBV9 to TRBJ2-2, with D uncertain. The CDR3 covers 15 residues. CDR1 and CDR2 from the germline V gene are SGDLS and YYNGEE. The V end lost 0 bases, the J end lost 0 bases, and 6 bases lay between the germline ends. The CDR3 bases are TGTGCCAGCAGCGTAGCGGCAGCGAACACCGGGGAGCTGTTTTTT. The encoded protein is CASSVAAANTGELFF.

V is TRBV7-8 and J is TRBJ2-5; the D gene is possibly TRBD2 (6 bases). Germline CDR1 SGHVS, CDR2 FQNEAQ. There are 16 residues in the CDR3. V gave up 2 bases and J gave up 2 bases, with 15 bases separating them. For the CDR3, the DNA is TGTGCCAGCAGCTTAACGGAGGGTTGGGTGCAAGAGACCCAGTACTTC. Translated: CASSLTEGWVQETQYF.

The V call is TRBV20-1, the J call TRBJ2-1, with 9 bases lining up with TRBD2. Germline CDR1 reads DFQATT; CDR2 reads SNEGSKA (reference sequence). The CDR3 totals 17 residues. Trimming took 3 bases from V and 8 from J; bases not matched to a gene: 17. The CDR3 DNA follows: TGCAGTGCTAGTGGTGATAGCGGGGGAGCCGTTTTGGATGAGCAGTTCTTC. Translating it yields CSASGDSGGAVLDEQFF.

The J gene is TRBJ1-1, the V gene TRBV7-9; D ambiguous. This CDR3 is 12 amino acids long. V shed 4 bases and J shed 12 bases, with 15 bases lying between them. Germline loops: CDR1 SEHNR, CDR2 FQNEAQ (reference sequence). The CDR3 spells CASSSPGWRTFF. The CDR3 nucleotides are TGTGCCAGCAGCTCCCCAGGATGGAGGACTTTCTTT.

The CDR3 sequence: CASRELAGARGVRDTQYF. The CDR3 DNA is TGCGCCAGCAGAGAACTAGCGGGGGCCCGCGGGGTCAGAGATACGCAGTATTTT. The chain employs TRBV4-1 and TRBJ2-3, with 11 bases matching TRBD2. Trimming cost V 6 bases and J 5 bases; bases outside gene matches: 16. CDR1 MGHRA and CDR2 YSYEKL come from the germline V gene. This CDR3 comprises 18 residues.

The chain joins TRBV2 to TRBJ1-2, with 9 bases fitting TRBD1. Germline values: CDR1 SNHLY, CDR2 FYNNEI. CDR3 length equals 15 residues. Trimming at V came to 7 bases and at J to 2 bases, leaving 8 bases not matched to a gene. The CDR3 region has the DNA TGTGCCAGCACTACGGGACAGGGAAAGAACTATGGCTACACCTTC. It specifies CASTTGQGKNYGYTF.

V usage is TRBV9 and J usage is TRBJ2-1; 9 bases align to TRBD2. In germline, CDR1 is SGDLS, CDR2 YYNGEE. V lost 4 bases and J lost 4; bases outside the gene matches: 9. CDR3 size: 16 residues. Written as DNA, the CDR3 is TGTGCCAGCAGCCCCCTAGCTAGCGGGATTTACAATGAGCAGTTCTTC. The encoded protein is CASSPLASGIYNEQFF.

The chain carries TRBV6-2 or TRBV6-3 and TRBJ1-2; 7 nucleotides agree with TRBD1. The CDR3 contains 15 residues. J gave up 3 bases and V 5 bases, and 9 bases lay outside the gene matches. The germline V gene has CDR1 MNHEY and CDR2 SVGEGT. CDR3 sequence reads: CASSDRQGSDYGYTF. CDR3 coding DNA: TGTGCCAGCAGTGACAGACAGGGATCGGACTATGGCTACACCTTC.

The rearrangement links TRBV20-1 to TRBJ2-5; D remains unclear. V gave up 3 bases and J gave up 11 bases, with 16 bases separating them. From germline, CDR1 is DFQATT and CDR2 SNEGSKA (reference sequence). The CDR3 runs to 12 residues. The CDR3: CSARTGGDEQYF. The CDR3 nucleotides read TGCAGTGCTAGGACTGGTGGGGATGAGCAGTACTTC.

A few counts support this clonotype. The J gene is TRBJ1-2, the V gene TRBV27; weak D call: TRBD1 (6 bases). In germline, CDR1 is MNHEY, CDR2 SMNVEV (reference sequence). V shed 4 bases and J shed 3 bases, with 9 bases lying between them. The CDR3 is made up of 13 amino acids. CDR3 DNA sequence: TGTGCCAGCAGTTGGGGGCAGCACTATGGCTACACCTTC. Amino acids: CASSWGQHYGYTF.

V usage is TRBV29-1 and J usage is TRBJ2-5, with D possibly TRBD1 on 6 matching bases. This CDR3 comprises 12 residues. The germline V and J ends were trimmed by 3 bases and 11 bases, with 16 bases remaining between them. The germline gives CDR1 SQVTM, CDR2 ANQGSEA. CDR3 amino acids: CSVDRGENEQYF. The CDR3 bases are TGCAGCGTTGACAGGGGCGAGAATGAGCAGTACTTC.

On this clonotype itself: This may stem from a read error, because a much larger clone lies one nucleotide away. The chain joins TRBV6-5 to TRBJ2-5, with D hard to call. The J call may be mistaken, given a closer DNA end match to TRBJ2-7. Germline CDR1 is MNHEY and CDR2 is SVGAGI. The CDR3 runs 12 residues. CDR3 nucleotides: TGTACCAGCAGTTACGATTTTACCGAGCAGTACTTC. Translating gives CTSSYDFTEQYF.

Comment on this clonotype: The junction differs from germline at one of its ends, possibly a read error. J is TRBJ2-7 and V is TRBV6-2 or TRBV6-3, with 7 bases identical to TRBD1. From germline, CDR1 is MNHEY and CDR2 SVGEGT. This CDR3 is built from 11 residues. CDR3 loop: CASQGVYGQYF. CDR3 in DNA: TGTGCCAGCCAGGGGGTATACGGGCAGTACTTC.

This clonotype showed up just a few times. The chain combines TRBV5-4 with TRBJ2-5, with D maybe TRBD1 (6 bases). V was clipped by 3 bases and J by 2 bases, with 8 bases between them. The CDR3 length is 13 residues. Germline V lookup: CDR1 SGHNT, CDR2 YYREEE (reference sequence). CDR3 in DNA: TGTGCCAGCAGCTGGACAGCTCAAGAGACCCAGTACTTC. Protein sequence: CASSWTAQETQYF.